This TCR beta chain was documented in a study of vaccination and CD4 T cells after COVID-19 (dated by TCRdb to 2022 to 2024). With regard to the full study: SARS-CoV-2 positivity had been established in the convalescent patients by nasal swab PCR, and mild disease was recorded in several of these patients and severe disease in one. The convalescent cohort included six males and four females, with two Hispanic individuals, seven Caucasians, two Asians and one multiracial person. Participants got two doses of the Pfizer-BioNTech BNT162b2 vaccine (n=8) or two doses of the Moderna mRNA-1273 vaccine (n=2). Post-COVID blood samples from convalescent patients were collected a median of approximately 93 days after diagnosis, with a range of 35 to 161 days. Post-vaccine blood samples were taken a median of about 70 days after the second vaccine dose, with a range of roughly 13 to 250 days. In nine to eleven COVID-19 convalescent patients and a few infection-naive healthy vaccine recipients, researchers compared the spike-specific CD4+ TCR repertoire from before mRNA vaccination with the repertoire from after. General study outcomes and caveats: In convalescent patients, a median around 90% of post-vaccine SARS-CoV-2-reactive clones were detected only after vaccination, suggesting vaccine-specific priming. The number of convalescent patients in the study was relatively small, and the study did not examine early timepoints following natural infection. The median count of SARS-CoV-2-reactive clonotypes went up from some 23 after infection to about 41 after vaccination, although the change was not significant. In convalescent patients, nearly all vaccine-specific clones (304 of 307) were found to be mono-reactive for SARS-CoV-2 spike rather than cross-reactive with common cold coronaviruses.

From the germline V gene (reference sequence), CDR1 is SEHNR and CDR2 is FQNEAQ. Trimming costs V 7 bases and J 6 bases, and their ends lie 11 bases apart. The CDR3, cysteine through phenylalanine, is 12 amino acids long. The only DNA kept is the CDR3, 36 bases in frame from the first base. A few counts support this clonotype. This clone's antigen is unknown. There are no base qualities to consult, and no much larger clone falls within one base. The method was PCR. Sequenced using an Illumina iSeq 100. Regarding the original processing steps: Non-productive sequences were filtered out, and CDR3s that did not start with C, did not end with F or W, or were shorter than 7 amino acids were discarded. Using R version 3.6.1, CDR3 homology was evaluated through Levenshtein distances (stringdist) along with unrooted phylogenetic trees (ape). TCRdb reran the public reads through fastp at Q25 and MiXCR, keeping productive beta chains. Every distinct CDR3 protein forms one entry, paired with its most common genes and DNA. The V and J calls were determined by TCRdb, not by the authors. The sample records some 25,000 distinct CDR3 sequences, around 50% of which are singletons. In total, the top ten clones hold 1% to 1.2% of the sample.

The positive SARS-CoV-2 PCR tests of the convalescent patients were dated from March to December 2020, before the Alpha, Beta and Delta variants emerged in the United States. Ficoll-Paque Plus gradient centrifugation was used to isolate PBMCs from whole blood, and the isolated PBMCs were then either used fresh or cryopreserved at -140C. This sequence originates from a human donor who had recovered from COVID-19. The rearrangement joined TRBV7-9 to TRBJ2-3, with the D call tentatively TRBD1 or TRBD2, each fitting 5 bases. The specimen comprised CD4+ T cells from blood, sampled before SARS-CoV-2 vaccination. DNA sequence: TGTGCCAGCACCCTCAGGGAGGATACGCAGTATTTT. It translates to CASTLREDTQYF.